The 24 T cell receptor beta chains given below trace back to one sample, sequenced in a study of early T cells in non-severe SARS-CoV-2 infection. TCRdb reprocessed the 5' RACE reads with MiXCR, giving one entry per CDR3 protein. The sample has tens of thousands of distinct CDR3 sequences, roughly 9.7% seen once. Sequenced input: whole blood. These receptors were taken from an adult who was a healthcare worker with PCR-confirmed SARS-CoV-2 infection or an uninfected control (not recorded which).

This clonotype was counted many times. The chain carries TRBV5-1 and TRBJ2-1; 8 bases map to TRBD2. Germline V gene sequence: CDR1 SGHRS, CDR2 YFSETQ. CDR3 length equals 17 residues. V was clipped by 2 bases and J by 0 bases; unmatched bases: 7. The CDR3 is CASSLPLAGPSYNEQFF. The CDR3 DNA sequence: TGCGCCAGCAGCTTACCCTTAGCGGGGCCCTCCTACAATGAGCAGTTCTTC.

The J gene is TRBJ1-6, the V gene TRBV11-2; maybe TRBD1 (5 bases). Trimming stripped 5 bases from V and 6 bases from J, with 11 bases between. CDR3 length: 14 residues. From germline, CDR1 is SGHAT and CDR2 FQNNGV. The CDR3 DNA reads TGTGCCAGCAGCCCCACGGGACCTAATTCACCCCTCCACTTT. It specifies CASSPTGPNSPLHF. Full variable domain (rest looked up from reference TRBV11-2 and TRBJ1-6): EAGVAQSPRYKIIEKRQSVAFWCNPISGHATLYWYQQILGQGPKLLIQFQNNGVVDDSQLPKDRFSAERLKGVDSTLKIQPAKLEDSAVYLCASSPTGPNSPLHFGNGTRLTVT.

The chain employs TRBV6-1 and TRBJ2-7; D ambiguous. The V and J ends lost 7 bases and 2 bases respectively, with 15 bases between them. This CDR3 region has 14 residues. Per the germline V gene, CDR1 is MNHNS and CDR2 is SASEGT. For the CDR3, the DNA is TGTGCCAGCACCGAAGGTTGGCAGACCTACGAGCAGTACTTC. This sequence encodes CASTEGWQTYEQYF.

In its sample, this clonotype was seen many times. The CDR3 spells CSARRFGGLGNEQFF. CDR3 nucleotides: TGCAGTGCTAGGCGTTTCGGGGGTCTAGGTAATGAGCAGTTCTTC. The genes are TRBV20-1 and TRBJ2-1; D is perhaps TRBD2 (6 bases). V was cut by 3 bases and J by 7 bases, with 19 bases left in between. The CDR3 has 15 amino acids. CDR1 DFQATT and CDR2 SNEGSKA come from the germline V gene (reference sequence).

This clonotype was picked up a small number of times. The CDR3 DNA sequence: TGCAGCGTTGAACATAGCGGGGCCTCGAGGCAGTTCTTC. This sequence encodes CSVEHSGASRQFF. This chain uses TRBV29-1 with TRBJ2-1; 8 nucleotides match TRBD2. The CDR3 loop spans 13 amino acids. Germline values: CDR1 SQVTM, CDR2 ANQGSEA. Trimming took 2 bases from V and 12 from J; bases not matched to a gene: 9.

The chain couples TRBV28 to TRBJ2-1; D is perhaps TRBD2 (6 bases). CDR1 MDHEN and CDR2 SYDVKM come from the germline V gene. This CDR3 has 14 amino acids. Trimming cost V 4 bases and J 1 base, with 8 bases left between them. DNA for the CDR3: TGTGCCAGCAGTTGGCGGGATTCCTACAATGAGCAGTTCTTC. Its protein product is CASSWRDSYNEQFF.

This clonotype was counted many times. The V call is TRBV20-1, the J call TRBJ1-5; the match to TRBD1 covers 7 bases. The J segment lost 4 bases and the V segment lost 5 bases, leaving 8 bases of the junction unmatched. CDR1 is DFQATT, CDR2 SNEGSKA, per germline (reference sequence). The CDR3 covers 14 residues. CDR3 in amino acids: CSAVDRVYNQPQHF. The CDR3 DNA reads as TGCAGTGCTGTAGACAGGGTCTATAATCAGCCCCAGCATTTT.

This clonotype was observed many times. The chain recombines TRBV7-2 with TRBJ1-1; D gene unclear. V lost 5 bases, J lost 5 bases, and 18 bases lay in between. In germline, CDR1 is SGHTA, CDR2 FQGNSA. There are 15 residues in the CDR3. The CDR3 is CASSLFPREKTEAFF. CDR3 bases: TGTGCCAGCAGCCTCTTTCCTCGAGAAAAGACTGAAGCTTTCTTT. Full variable domain (outside the CDR3, taken from reference TRBV7-2 and TRBJ1-1): GAGVSQSPSNKVTEKGKDVELRCDPISGHTALYWYRQSLGQGLEFLIYFQGNSAPDKSGLPSDRFSAERTGGSVSTLTIQRTQQEDSAVYLCASSLFPREKTEAFFGQGTRLTVV.

This clonotype was detected only a few times. The chain has TRBV3-1 and TRBJ2-7; 13 bases are shared with TRBD2. With 1 base clipped from V and 4 bases from J, the junction kept 7 bases outside the gene matches. Germline V lookup: CDR1 LGHDT, CDR2 YNNKEL (reference sequence). The length of the CDR3 is 17 residues. CDR3 nucleotides: TGTGCCAGCAGCCAAGGGATCGGGACTAGCGGGGTTTACGAGCAGTACTTC. Protein: CASSQGIGTSGVYEQYF.

This clonotype was counted many times. The chain employs TRBV13 and TRBJ2-3; unclear D gene. Germline V lookup: CDR1 PRHDT, CDR2 FYEKMQ (reference sequence). The CDR3 spans 15 residues. The V end lost 5 bases, the J end lost 1 base, and 13 bases lay between the germline ends. The CDR3 loop reads CASSKKGRGTDTQYF. CDR3 coding DNA: TGTGCCAGCAGCAAAAAGGGTAGGGGCACAGATACGCAGTATTTT.

This clonotype was detected a few times. The chain is built from TRBV5-1 and TRBJ1-2; 8 positions match TRBD1. From germline, CDR1 is SGHRS and CDR2 YFSETQ. CDR3 length: 15 residues. Trimming cost V 4 bases and J 8 bases; bases outside gene matches: 13. CDR3 coding DNA: TGCGCCAGCAGCCCACCCCTCCAGGGGGCCGACGGCTACACCTTC. Its protein product is CASSPPLQGADGYTF.

The chain employs TRBV28 and TRBJ2-3, with 7 bases aligning to TRBD1. CDR1 and CDR2 from the germline V gene are MDHEN and SYDVKM. V lost 3 bases to trimming and J lost 0 bases; unmatched junction nucleotides: 12. This CDR3 is 18 amino acids long. CDR3: CASSLPRGQRTSTDTQYF. Here the CDR3 DNA reads TGTGCCAGCAGTTTGCCACGGGGACAGAGAACTAGCACAGATACGCAGTATTTT.

This clonotype has a handful of counts. The chain employs TRBV20-1 and TRBJ1-1; tentatively, D is TRBD1 (5 bases). The germline gives CDR1 DFQATT, CDR2 SNEGSKA (reference sequence). Deletions cut 0 bases from V and 5 bases from J, with 10 bases between. There are 13 residues in the CDR3. CDR3 region: CSAREGLGTEAFF. The CDR3 region has the DNA TGCAGTGCTAGAGAGGGGCTTGGGACTGAAGCTTTCTTT.

This clonotype was recorded many times. CDR3 region: CSARDWTGEATDTQYF. Written as DNA, the CDR3 is TGCAGTGCTAGAGATTGGACAGGGGAGGCCACAGATACGCAGTATTTT. The chain uses TRBV20-1 and TRBJ2-3; 9 positions match TRBD1. V trimming: 0 bases; J trimming: 2 bases; junction bases outside the gene matches: 6. The CDR3 loop spans 16 amino acids. Germline CDR1 is DFQATT and CDR2 is SNEGSKA (reference sequence).

This clonotype is termed medium-sized (0.01 to 0.1%). One junction end disagrees with the germline gene, perhaps due to a read error. The chain joins TRBV7-6 to TRBJ2-5; D uncertain. The CDR3 contains 13 residues. The germline CDR1 and CDR2 sequences are SGHVS and FNYEAQ. CDR3 in amino acids: CASSLERVNSQYF. CDR3 sequence (DNA): TGTGCCAGCAGCTTAGAGCGTGTGAACTCCCAATACTTC.

Ten or more counts support this clonotype. The gene calls are TRBV29-1 and TRBJ2-4; TRBD1 matches at 8 bases. This CDR3 has 15 amino acids. Looked up from germline, CDR1 is SQVTM and CDR2 is ANQGSEA. V shed 2 bases and J 3 bases; nucleotides not matched to a gene: 6. CDR3 residues: CSVEQTGVGKNIQYF. The CDR3 DNA reads as TGCAGCGTTGAACAGACAGGGGTTGGCAAAAACATTCAGTACTTC.

This clonotype was counted at least ten times. The rearrangement uses TRBV6-6 and TRBJ1-5; D is undetermined. The CDR3 extends over 18 amino acids. CDR1 is MNHNY, CDR2 SVGAGI, per germline (reference sequence). The V gene lost 5 bases and the J gene lost 2 bases, with 22 bases spanning the gap. For the CDR3, the DNA is TGTGCCAGCAGTGAGACGTTGGCGAGAAGAAGCGGCAATCAGCCCCAGCATTTT. Translating gives CASSETLARRSGNQPQHF.

This clonotype was seen ten or more times. V usage is TRBV6-2 or TRBV6-3 and J usage is TRBJ1-5; D is uncertain. This CDR3 region has 13 residues. Germline values: CDR1 MNHEY, CDR2 SVGEGT. The CDR3 protein is CASAELQRQPQHF. The DNA of the CDR3 is TGTGCATCGGCCGAACTACAAAGACAGCCCCAGCATTTT.

This clonotype occurred many times. This chain joins TRBV2 and TRBJ2-5, with D maybe TRBD1 (6 bases). The CDR3 length is 12 residues. Germline V gene data show CDR1 as SNHLY and CDR2 as FYNNEI. V was clipped by 6 bases and J by 4 bases, with 9 bases between them. The CDR3 DNA follows: TGTGCCAGCAGCTACAGGGCAGAGACCCAGTACTTC. Protein product: CASSYRAETQYF.

The chain is built from TRBV25-1 and TRBJ2-7; D remains ambiguous. CDR1 and CDR2 (germline): MGHDK, SYGVNS. Trimming left V 6 bases short and J 1 base short, with 10 bases between. The CDR3 is made up of 13 amino acids. The CDR3 protein is CASRPDVSYEQYF. The CDR3 bases are TGTGCCAGCAGACCAGACGTATCCTACGAGCAGTACTTC.

On this clonotype: Compared with germline, one end of the junction differs, possibly owing to a read error. The rearrangement links TRBV7-2 to TRBJ2-3; a weak D match, TRBD2 (6 bases). The CDR3 extends over 15 amino acids. Germline CDR1 SGHTA, CDR2 FQGNSA. The CDR3 DNA reads TGTGTCAGCACCCCAGATGGGGGGTTCGCAGATACGCAGTATTTT. This encodes CVSTPDGGFADTQYF.

This clonotype was observed a few times. This chain links TRBV5-1 with TRBJ1-4; D is unresolved. CDR3 length: 14 residues. Per the germline V gene, CDR1 is SGHRS and CDR2 is YFSETQ. The germline V and J ends were trimmed by 4 bases and 0 bases, with 7 bases remaining between them. For the CDR3, the DNA is TGCGCCAGCAGCACGGATGCAACTAATGAAAAACTGTTTTTT. Translating it yields CASSTDATNEKLFF.

This clonotype was detected only a few times. The chain employs TRBV7-3 and TRBJ1-1, with no clear D. Trimming took 5 bases from V and 10 from J, leaving 20 bases between them. Per the germline V gene, CDR1 is SGHTA and CDR2 is FQGTGA. The CDR3 is 14 residues long. CDR3 coding DNA: TGTGCCAGCAGCCCTTCAGAACGTCCTCGGTCAGCTTTCTTT. Translation: CASSPSERPRSAFF.

This clonotype was observed many times. The chain carries TRBV11-2 and TRBJ2-1; perhaps TRBD1 as D (6 bases). Germline assignment: CDR1 SGHAT and CDR2 FQNNGV. The CDR3 spans 14 residues. The V and J ends lost 4 bases and 4 bases respectively, with 11 bases between them. CDR3 coding DNA: TGTGCCAGCAGCTCCCCCACAGGGTACAATGAGCAGTTCTTC. The encoded protein is CASSSPTGYNEQFF.